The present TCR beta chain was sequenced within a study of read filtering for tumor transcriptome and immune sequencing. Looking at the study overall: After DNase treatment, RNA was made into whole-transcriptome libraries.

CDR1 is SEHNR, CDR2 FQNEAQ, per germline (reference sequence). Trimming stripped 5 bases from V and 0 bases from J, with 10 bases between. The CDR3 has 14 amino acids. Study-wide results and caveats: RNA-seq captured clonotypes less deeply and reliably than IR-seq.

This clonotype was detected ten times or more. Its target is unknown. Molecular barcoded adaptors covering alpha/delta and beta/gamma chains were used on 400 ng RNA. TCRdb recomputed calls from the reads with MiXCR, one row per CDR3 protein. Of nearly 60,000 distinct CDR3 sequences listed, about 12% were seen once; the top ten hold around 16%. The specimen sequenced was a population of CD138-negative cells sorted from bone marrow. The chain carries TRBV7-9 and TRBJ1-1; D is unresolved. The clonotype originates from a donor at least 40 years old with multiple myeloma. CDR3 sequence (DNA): TGTGCCAGCAGCCCCCCAGGTGTGAACACTGAAGCTTTCTTT. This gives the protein CASSPPGVNTEAFF. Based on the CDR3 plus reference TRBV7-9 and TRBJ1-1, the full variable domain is DTGVSQNPRHKITKRGQNVTFRCDPISEHNRLYWYRQTLGQGPEFLTYFQNEAQLEKSRLLSDRFSAERPKGSFSTLEIQRTEQGDSAMYLCASSPPGVNTEAFFGQGTRLTVV.